The 6 T cell receptor beta chains below were found in one sample sequenced in a study of tissue T cells after allogeneic stem cell transplantation. Documented time point: mouse harvest day 14 after allogeneic transplant. Tail vein injection delivered 10^7 T-cell-depleted bone marrow cells and 10^6 splenic CD5+ T cells. TCRdb's table, derived via immunoSEQ multiplex PCR, lists solely in-frame clones and lacks some. Found here are about 5,200 clones, around a third of them singletons; the top ten hold 4% to 5%. Sequenced: skin. These receptors came from a female BALB/c mouse given C57BL/6 T cells with graft-versus-host disease after an allogeneic hematopoietic cell transplant.

This clone was detected only a few times. Gene names and germline refer to mouse. The read comes to an end 1 residue before the CDR3 does, leaving the germline J gene to fill in the end. The chain is built from TRBV2 and TRBJ2-2; D may correspond to TRBD1 or TRBD2 (7 bases each). The germline gives CDR1 LGHNA, CDR2 YSYQKL. This CDR3 is 15 amino acids long. Trimming pared 8 bases from V and 4 bases from J, leaving 17 bases between. The sequenced CDR3 bases are TGTGCCAGCGTCAGGGGGGGGGAGGTCACCGGGCAGCTCTAC. Its translation: CASVRGGEVTGQLY. The full-length CDR3 reads as CASVRGGEVTGQLYF.

As to this clone: Genes here carry mouse names. The read halts 1 residue ahead of the CDR3 end, with the missing end drawn from the germline J gene. This chain links TRBV26 with TRBJ2-7, with TRBD1 matching over 7 bases. V was pared by 4 bases and J by 3 bases, with 6 bases of the junction left unmatched. CDR1 is KGHPV, CDR2 FQNQEV, per germline (reference sequence). The CDR3 loop spans 14 amino acids. The CDR3 is CASSRPGTVYEQYF. The CDR3 bases that were read are TGTGCCAGCAGTCGTCCCGGGACAGTCTATGAACAGTAC.

This clone turned up a few times. Here the gene names and germline are mouse. CDR3 bases read: TGTGCCAGCAGCCAAGACCGGGCCGACTACACC. This sequence encodes CASSQDRADYT. The full CDR3 sequence reads CASSQDRADYTF. The chain joins TRBV2 to TRBJ1-2; D ambiguous. The CDR3 end lies 1 residue beyond the end of the read and is filled in from the germline J gene. The CDR3 contains 12 residues. The germline V gene encodes CDR1 LGHNA and CDR2 YSYQKL. Trimming removed 0 bases at V and 6 bases at J, with 5 bases between.

For this clone: Mouse names are used for the genes. The CDR3 end is not reached by the read, which stops 1 residue before it; the germline J gene fills it in. The V gene is TRBV19, the J gene TRBJ2-4; possible D gene TRBD2, 6 bases. The CDR3 is 13 amino acids. V lost 6 bases and J 5 bases, leaving 13 bases between the germline ends. Germline-derived CDR1 and CDR2 are FNHDT and SITEND (reference sequence). The CDR3 protein is CASTPGTLNTLYF. The part of the CDR3 DNA that was read is TGTGCCAGCACCCCCGGGACTTTAAACACCTTGTAC.

This clone showed up just a few times. Germline and genes here are mouse. The CDR3 region is CASSGSPGQGNYAEQFF. Incomplete CDR3 DNA: TGTGCCAGCAGTGGATCGCCGGGACAGGGGAACTATGCTGAGCAGTTC. The chain couples TRBV13-1 to TRBJ2-1; 10 bases align to TRBD1. The read terminates 1 residue before the CDR3 end, so the remaining end is supplied by the germline J gene. V lost 3 bases, J lost 1 base, and 7 bases stayed unmatched. The CDR3 contains 17 residues. In germline, CDR1 is NSHNY, CDR2 SYGAGN.

On this clone itself: Germline and genes here are mouse. The missing CDR3 end, 1 residue past where the read stops, is filled in from the germline J gene. The genes are TRBV31 and TRBJ1-5, with D hard to call. Per germline, CDR1 GKSSPN and CDR2 SITVG. V dropped 1 base and J dropped 5 bases, with 6 bases sitting between them. The CDR3 length is 12 residues. The CDR3: CAWSPQDQAPLF. CDR3 DNA (partial): TGTGCCTGGAGTCCCCAGGACCAGGCTCCGCTT.